This TCR beta chain was recovered during a study of T cell repertoires in cytomegalovirus infection. For the study at large: Public TCR beta signatures were indicative of both CMV infection and a matching HLA type.

Findings and limits, study-wide: People with CMV and the relevant HLA were identified by cumulative public TCR beta family frequency. What dominated the ex vivo response were HLA-C-restricted CMV-specific TCR beta clonotypes.

TCRdb re-called the reads through MiXCR, storing one row per CDR3 protein. Of about 450,000 distinct CDR3 sequences detected, roughly 30% appear once; the ten largest clones hold approximately 13%. Per the germline V gene, CDR1 is SEHNR and CDR2 is FQNEAQ (reference sequence). The V end lost 4 bases, the J end lost 2 bases, and 18 bases lay between the germline ends. This CDR3 is 17 amino acids long. About this clonotype: Its antigen is unknown.

The receptor was isolated from a human donor in good health (CMV status not recorded). Some clones in this sample may be carry-over from other donors' samples. The rearrangement uses TRBV7-9 and TRBJ1-3, with D maybe TRBD1 (6 bases). Sequenced input: PBMCs. For the CDR3, the DNA is TGTGCCAGCAGCTCCTTTAGGGGGACACCGGCTGGAAACACCATATATTTT. This translates into CASSSFRGTPAGNTIYF.